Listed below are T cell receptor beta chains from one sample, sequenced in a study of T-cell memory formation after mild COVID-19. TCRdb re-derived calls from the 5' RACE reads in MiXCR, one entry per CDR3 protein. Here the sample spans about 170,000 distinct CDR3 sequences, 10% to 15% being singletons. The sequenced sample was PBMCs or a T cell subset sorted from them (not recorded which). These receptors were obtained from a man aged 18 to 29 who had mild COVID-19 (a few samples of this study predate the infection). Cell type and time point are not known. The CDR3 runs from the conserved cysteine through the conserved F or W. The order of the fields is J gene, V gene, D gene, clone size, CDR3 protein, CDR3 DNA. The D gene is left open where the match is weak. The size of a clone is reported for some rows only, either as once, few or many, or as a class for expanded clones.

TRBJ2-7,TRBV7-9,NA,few,CASSLDGTLAAYEQYF,TGTGCCAGCAGTTTAGACGGGACCCTAGCTGCCTACGAGCAGTACTTC
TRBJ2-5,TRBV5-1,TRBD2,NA,CASSPRGGGATLQETQYF,TGCGCCAGCAGCCCAAGGGGCGGGGGGGCCACACTCCAAGAGACCCAGTACTTC
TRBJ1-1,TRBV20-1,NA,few,CSARVRGTEAFF,TGCAGTGCTAGAGTACGAGGAACTGAAGCTTTCTTT
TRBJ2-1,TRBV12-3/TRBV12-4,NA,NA,CASSSGTPHNEQFF,TGTGCCAGCAGTTCCGGGACTCCCCACAATGAGCAGTTCTTC
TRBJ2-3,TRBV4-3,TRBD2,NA,CASSQDAGVTDTQYF,TGCGCCAGCAGCCAAGACGCGGGGGTCACAGATACGCAGTATTTT
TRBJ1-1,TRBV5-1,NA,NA,CASSDDAVTEAFF,TGCGCCAGCAGCGACGACGCGGTCACTGAAGCTTTCTTT
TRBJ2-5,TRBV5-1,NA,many,CASSFQGRETQYF,TGCGCCAGCAGCTTCCAGGGGAGGGAGACCCAGTACTTC
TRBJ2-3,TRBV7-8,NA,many,CASSLSRAADTQYF,TGTGCCAGCAGCTTGTCTCGGGCGGCAGATACGCAGTATTTT
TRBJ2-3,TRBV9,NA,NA,CASSVEADTQYF,TGTGCCAGCAGCGTAGAAGCTGATACGCAGTATTTT
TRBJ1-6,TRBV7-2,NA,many,CASSLIKPPNSPLHF,TGTGCCAGCAGCTTAATCAAACCCCCCAATTCACCCCTCCACTTT
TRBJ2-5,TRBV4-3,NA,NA,CASSRWQNGETQYF,TGCGCCAGCAGCCGCTGGCAAAACGGGGAGACCCAGTACTTC
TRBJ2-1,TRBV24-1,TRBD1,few,CATSDPDRFNEQFF,TGTGCCACCAGTGATCCGGACAGGTTCAATGAGCAGTTCTTC
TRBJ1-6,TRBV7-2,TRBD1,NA,CASSLGQGYLNSPLHF,TGTGCCAGCAGCTTAGGACAGGGATACTTAAATTCACCCCTCCACTTT
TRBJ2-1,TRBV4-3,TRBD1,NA,CASSQDMRGRTGGQFF,TGCGCCAGCAGCCAAGATATGCGTGGGAGAACAGGGGGGCAGTTCTTC
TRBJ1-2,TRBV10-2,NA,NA,CASSESGDRSNYGYTF,TGCGCCAGCAGTGAGTCGGGGGACCGCTCTAACTATGGCTACACCTTC
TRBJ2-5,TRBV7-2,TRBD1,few,CASTPTGALETQYF,TGTGCCAGCACCCCGACAGGGGCACTGGAGACCCAGTACTTC
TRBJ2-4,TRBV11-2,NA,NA,CASSHGDNWAKNIQYF,TGTGCCAGCAGCCACGGTGATAACTGGGCCAAAAACATTCAGTACTTC
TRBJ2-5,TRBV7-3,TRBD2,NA,CASSRERGGWETQYF,TGTGCCAGCAGCAGAGAACGGGGGGGTTGGGAGACCCAGTACTTC
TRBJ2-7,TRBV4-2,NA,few,CASSQDRGYEQYF,TGTGCCAGCAGCCAAGACAGGGGCTACGAGCAGTACTTC
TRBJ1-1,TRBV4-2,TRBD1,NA,CASSQARAQGANTEAFF,TGTGCCAGCAGCCAAGCGAGGGCACAGGGGGCGAACACTGAAGCTTTCTTT
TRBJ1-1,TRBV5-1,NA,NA,CASSFAGPGMNTEAFF,TGCGCCAGCAGCTTTGCGGGGCCCGGCATGAACACTGAAGCTTTCTTT
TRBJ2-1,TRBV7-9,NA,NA,CASSFETPANEQFF,TGTGCCAGCAGCTTCGAGACGCCGGCCAATGAGCAGTTCTTC
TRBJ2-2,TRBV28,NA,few,CASRGGAAGELFF,TGTGCCAGCAGGGGGGGCGCCGCCGGGGAGCTGTTTTTT
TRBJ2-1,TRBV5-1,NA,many,CASSLADRQFF,TGCGCCAGCAGCTTGGCGGACAGGCAGTTCTTC
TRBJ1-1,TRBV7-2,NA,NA,CASSIAGAPEAFF,TGTGCCAGCAGCATTGCGGGGGCTCCTGAAGCTTTCTTT
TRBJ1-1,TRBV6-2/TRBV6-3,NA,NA,CASISRGYQGENTEAFF,TGTGCCAGCATCTCACGAGGCTATCAAGGGGAGAACACTGAAGCTTTCTTT
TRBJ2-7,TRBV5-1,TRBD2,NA,CASSLARLAGEEQYF,TGCGCCAGCAGCTTGGCGAGGCTAGCGGGGGAGGAGCAGTACTTC
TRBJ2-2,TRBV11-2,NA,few,CASLQGNTGELFF,TGTGCCAGCTTACAGGGAAACACCGGGGAGCTGTTTTTT
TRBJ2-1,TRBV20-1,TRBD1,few,CSAGSPRQGADEQFF,TGCAGTGCCGGCTCACCACGACAGGGGGCTGATGAGCAGTTCTTC
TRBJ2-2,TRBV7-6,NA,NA,CASSHAGTGELFF,TGTGCCAGCAGCCATGCTGGGACCGGGGAGCTGTTTTTT
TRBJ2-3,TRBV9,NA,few,CASSIRPTDTQYF,TGTGCCAGCAGCATCCGACCAACAGATACGCAGTATTTT
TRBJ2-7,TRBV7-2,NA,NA,CASSLVGGGHEQYF,TGTGCCAGCAGCTTAGTTGGGGGAGGCCACGAGCAGTACTTC
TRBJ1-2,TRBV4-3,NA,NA,CASSQEGRGYTF,TGCGCCAGCAGCCAAGAGGGTAGAGGCTACACCTTC
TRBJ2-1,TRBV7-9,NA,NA,CASSLRFGGHEQFF,TGTGCCAGCAGCTTAAGGTTTGGGGGCCATGAGCAGTTCTTC
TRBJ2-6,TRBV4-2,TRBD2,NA,CASSQDPFAGGPPGANVLTF,TGTGCCAGCAGCCAAGACCCCTTTGCGGGGGGGCCACCTGGGGCCAACGTCCTGACTTTC
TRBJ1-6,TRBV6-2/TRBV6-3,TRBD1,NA,CASSSRSGTGNSPLHF,TGTGCCAGCAGTTCAAGGTCCGGGACAGGGAATTCACCCCTCCACTTT
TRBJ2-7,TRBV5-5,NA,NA,CASSETGGLGYEQYF,TGTGCCAGCAGTGAAACGGGTGGGTTGGGCTACGAGCAGTACTTC
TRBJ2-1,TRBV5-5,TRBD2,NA,CASTSLGLAGGPAYNEQFF,TGTGCCAGCACGAGCTTAGGGCTAGCGGGGGGGCCCGCCTACAATGAGCAGTTCTTC
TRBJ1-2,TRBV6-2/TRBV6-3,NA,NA,CASSTGTSYGYTF,TGTGCCAGCAGTACCGGGACATCCTATGGCTACACCTTC
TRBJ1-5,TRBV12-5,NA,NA,CASGLNSNQPQHF,TGTGCTAGTGGTTTAAACAGCAATCAGCCCCAGCATTTT
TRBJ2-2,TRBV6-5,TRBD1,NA,CASTRTGGANTGELFF,TGTGCCAGCACCAGGACAGGGGGGGCGAACACCGGGGAGCTGTTTTTT
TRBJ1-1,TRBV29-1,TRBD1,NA,CSVERGQRTEAFF,TGCAGCGTTGAGAGGGGGCAGCGGACTGAAGCTTTCTTT
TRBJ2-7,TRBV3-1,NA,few,CASSQEGSYEQYF,TGTGCCAGCAGCCAAGAGGGCAGCTACGAGCAGTACTTC
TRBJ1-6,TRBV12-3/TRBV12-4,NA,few,CASSLYGAYNSPLHF,TGTGCCAGCAGTTTATATGGGGCGTATAATTCACCCCTCCACTTT
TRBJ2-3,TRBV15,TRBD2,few,CATSPPGDYPTKDTQYF,TGTGCCACCAGCCCCCCCGGGGACTACCCCACCAAAGATACGCAGTATTTT
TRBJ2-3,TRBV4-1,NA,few,CASSPRTGYTDTQYF,TGCGCCAGCAGCCCTAGGACCGGCTACACAGATACGCAGTATTTT
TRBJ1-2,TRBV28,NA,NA,CASSLGGQTNYGYTF,TGTGCCAGCAGTTTGGGAGGACAGACCAACTATGGCTACACCTTC
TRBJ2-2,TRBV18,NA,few,CASSPTPGELFF,TGTGCCAGCTCACCTACTCCCGGGGAGCTGTTTTTT
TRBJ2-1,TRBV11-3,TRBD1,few,CASSSRTGLEQFF,TGTGCCAGCAGCTCCCGGACAGGTCTTGAGCAGTTCTTC
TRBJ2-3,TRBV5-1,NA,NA,CASSLEGRTSTDTQYF,TGCGCCAGCAGCTTGGAGGGACGAACTAGCACAGATACGCAGTATTTT
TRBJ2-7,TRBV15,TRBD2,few,CATSRDGGGIQYF,TGTGCCACCAGCAGAGACGGGGGGGGTATTCAGTACTTC
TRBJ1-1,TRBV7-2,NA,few,CASSGDRIGSEAFF,TGTGCCAGCAGCGGTGACAGGATAGGGTCTGAAGCTTTCTTT
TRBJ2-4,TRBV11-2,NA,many,CASSSGAKNIQYF,TGTGCCAGCAGCTCGGGGGCCAAAAACATTCAGTACTTC
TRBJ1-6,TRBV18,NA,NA,CASSPQDSPLHF,TGTGCCAGCTCACCCCAGGATTCACCCCTCCACTTT
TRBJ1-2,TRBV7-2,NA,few,CASSFSGGVVYGYTF,TGTGCCAGCAGCTTCTCTGGGGGCGTAGTCTATGGCTACACCTTC
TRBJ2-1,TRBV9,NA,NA,CASSLTSGTVSNEQFF,TGTGCCAGCAGCTTGACTTCCGGGACGGTTTCAAATGAGCAGTTCTTC
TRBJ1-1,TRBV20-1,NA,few,CSTKGIGVNTEAFF,TGCAGCACCAAGGGGATCGGGGTGAACACTGAAGCTTTCTTT